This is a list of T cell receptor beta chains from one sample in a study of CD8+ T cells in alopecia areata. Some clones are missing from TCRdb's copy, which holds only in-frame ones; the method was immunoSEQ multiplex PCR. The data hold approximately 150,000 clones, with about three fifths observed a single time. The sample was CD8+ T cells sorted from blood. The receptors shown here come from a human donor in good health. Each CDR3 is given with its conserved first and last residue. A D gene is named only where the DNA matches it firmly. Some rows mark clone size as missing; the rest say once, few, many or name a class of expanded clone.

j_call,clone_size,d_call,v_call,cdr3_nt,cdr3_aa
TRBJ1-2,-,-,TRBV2,TGTGCCAGCAGTGTGCGACAGCAAAACTATGGCTACACCTTC,CASSVRQQNYGYTF
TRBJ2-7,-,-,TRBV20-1,TGCAGTGCTCGACAGGAGTACGAGCAGTACTTC,CSARQEYEQYF
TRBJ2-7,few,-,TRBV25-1,TGTGCCAGCAGTGTTTCGTACGAGCAGTACTTC,CASSVSYEQYF
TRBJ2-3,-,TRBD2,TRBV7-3,TGTGCCAGCAGCGGCTGGACTAGCGGGAGTCCAGATACGCAGTATTTT,CASSGWTSGSPDTQYF
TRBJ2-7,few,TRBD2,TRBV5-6,TGTGCCAGCAGCTTGTCGCGGGAGTATACCTACGAGCAGTACTTC,CASSLSREYTYEQYF
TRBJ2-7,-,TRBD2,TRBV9,TGTGCCAGCAGCGTAGGTGGTAGCGGGGTCTACGAGCAGTACTTC,CASSVGGSGVYEQYF
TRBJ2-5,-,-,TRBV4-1,TGCGCCAGCAGCCAAGATCAGGGAGAGACCCAGTACTTC,CASSQDQGETQYF
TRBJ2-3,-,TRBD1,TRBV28,TGTGCCAGCAGTACGCTGGGACAGGGGGTGGCAGATACGCAGTATTTT,CASSTLGQGVADTQYF
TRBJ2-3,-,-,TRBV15,TGTGCCACCAGCGAAGGGACTGGCACAGATACGCAGTATTTT,CATSEGTGTDTQYF
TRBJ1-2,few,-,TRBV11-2,TGTGCCAGCAGCTGGTCGAGACTGGCGGATCGAGGCTACACCTTC,CASSWSRLADRGYTF
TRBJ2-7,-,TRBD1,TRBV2,TGTGCCAGCAGTGAACTACAGGGGCCAGAGGAGCAGTACTTC,CASSELQGPEEQYF
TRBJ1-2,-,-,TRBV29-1,TGCAGCGTTCCCAACCACAGGGCGGATGGCTACACCTTC,CSVPNHRADGYTF
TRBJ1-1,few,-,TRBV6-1,TGTGCCAGCAGTGAAATCGAAGCTTTCTTT,CASSEIEAFF
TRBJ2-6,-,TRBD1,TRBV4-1,TGCGCCAGCCACGACAGGGTGTTCGCTGGGGCCAACGTCCTGACTTTC,CASHDRVFAGANVLTF
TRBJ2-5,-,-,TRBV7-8,TGTGCCAGCAGAGACCAGGGTACCGGGCAAGAGACCCAGTACTTC,CASRDQGTGQETQYF
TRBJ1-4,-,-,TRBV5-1,TGCGCCAGCAGCTTGGAGAGGGGCAACGAAAAACTGTTTTTT,CASSLERGNEKLFF
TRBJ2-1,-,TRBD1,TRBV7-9,TGTGCCAGCAGCTCCAGGGGGCAAGACCATGAGCAGTTCTTC,CASSSRGQDHEQFF
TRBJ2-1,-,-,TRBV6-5,TGTGCCACTACCCTTGGGGGGACAGCCAATGAGCAGTTCTTC,CATTLGGTANEQFF
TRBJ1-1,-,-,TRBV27,TGTGCCAGCAGTTTGGGTGGGAACACTGAAGCTTTCTTT,CASSLGGNTEAFF
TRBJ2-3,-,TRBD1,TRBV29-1,TGCAGCGTTGAAGACTCTCGGACAGGGTGGCGCACAGATACGCAGTATTTT,CSVEDSRTGWRTDTQYF
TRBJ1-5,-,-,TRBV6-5,TGTGCCAGCAGCCGAGGAGGGAATCAGCCCCAGCATTTT,CASSRGGNQPQHF
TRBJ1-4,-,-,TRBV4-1,TGCGCCAGCAGCCAGGGAACAGGGTTGGAAAAACTGTTTTTT,CASSQGTGLEKLFF
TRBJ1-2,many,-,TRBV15,TGTGCCACCCGACGGGGACGGACCTATGGCTACACCTTC,CATRRGRTYGYTF
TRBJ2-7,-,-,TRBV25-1,TGTGCCAGCAGTGAAGACCTCGGGGACTACGAGCAGTACTTC,CASSEDLGDYEQYF
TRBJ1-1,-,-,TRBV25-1,TGTGCCAGCAGTGAAGGGAGTTTAGAGACTGAAGCTTTCTTT,CASSEGSLETEAFF
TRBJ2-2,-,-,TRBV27,TGTGCCAGCAGTTTAATTGGAGACACCGGGGAGCTGTTTTTT,CASSLIGDTGELFF
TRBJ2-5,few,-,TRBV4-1,TGCGCCAGCAGCCAGCCTACGGAGACCCAGTACTTC,CASSQPTETQYF
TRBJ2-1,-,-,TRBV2,TGTGCCAGCAGGGGATACAATGAGCAGTTCTTC,CASRGYNEQFF
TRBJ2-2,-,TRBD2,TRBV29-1,TGCGGGACTAGTTTCTCCGGGGAGCTGTTTTTT,CGTSFSGELFF
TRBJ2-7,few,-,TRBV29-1,TGCAGCGTTGAAGAAGTGGGCTTTAAGGACAGCGCCTACGAGCAGTACTTC,CSVEEVGFKDSAYEQYF
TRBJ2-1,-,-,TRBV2,TGTGCCAGCAAGGTGACTTCAAGCTCCTACAATGAGCAGTTCTTC,CASKVTSSSYNEQFF
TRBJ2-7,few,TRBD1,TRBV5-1,TGCGCCAGCGGGCCGGGACAGGGCTCCTACGAGCAGTACTTC,CASGPGQGSYEQYF
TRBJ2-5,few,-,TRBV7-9,TGTGCCAGCAGCCCGTTACATGACGAGACCCAGTACTTC,CASSPLHDETQYF
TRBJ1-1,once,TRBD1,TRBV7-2,TGTGCCAGCAGCTTAGGGTACAGGGGGCAGGGAACTGAAGCTTTCTTT,CASSLGYRGQGTEAFF
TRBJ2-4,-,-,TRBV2,TGTGCCAGCAGTCACGGATCTAGAGGAATTCAGTACTTC,CASSHGSRGIQYF
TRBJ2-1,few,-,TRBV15,TGTGCCACCAGCAGCGGACATACTGAGCAGTTCTTC,CATSSGHTEQFF
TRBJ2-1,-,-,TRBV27,TGTGCCAGCAGTTTCCTGGGGGACTCCTACAATGAGCAGTTCTTC,CASSFLGDSYNEQFF
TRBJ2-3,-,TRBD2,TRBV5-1,TGCGCCAGCAGCTTGGCTCTAGCGGGAGCGGAAGGTACGCAGTATTTT,CASSLALAGAEGTQYF
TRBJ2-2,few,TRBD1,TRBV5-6,TGTGCCAGCAGCTTAGGAGACAGGGGCATCACCGGGGAGCTGTTTTTT,CASSLGDRGITGELFF
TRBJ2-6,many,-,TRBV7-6,TGTGCCAGCAGCTTAAGAGCAGGCTCTGGGGCCAACGTCCTGACTTTC,CASSLRAGSGANVLTF
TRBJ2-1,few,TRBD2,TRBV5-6,TGTGCCAGCAGCCCCAGCCGGACTAGCGGGAGGACCCAGATGCAGTTCTTC,CASSPSRTSGRTQMQFF
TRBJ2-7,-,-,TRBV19,TGTGCCAGTAGTGGAAGAGGGGACTACGAGCAGTACTTC,CASSGRGDYEQYF
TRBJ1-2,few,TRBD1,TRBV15,TGTGCCATCAAACCCGGACAGGGGGTCTATGGCTACACCTTC,CAIKPGQGVYGYTF
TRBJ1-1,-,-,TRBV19,TGTGCCAGTAGTGCCGGGGTGAACACTGAAGCTTTCTTT,CASSAGVNTEAFF
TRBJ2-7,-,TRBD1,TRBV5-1,TGCGCCAGCAGCTCCGGGGACAGCTCCTACGAGCAGTACTTC,CASSSGDSSYEQYF
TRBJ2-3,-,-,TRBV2,TGTGCCAGCATGGAGGGAAGGGCAGATACGCAGTATTTT,CASMEGRADTQYF
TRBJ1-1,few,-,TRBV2,TGTGCCTCCTCGGGGCGGGGCCAAGAAGCTTTCTTT,CASSGRGQEAFF
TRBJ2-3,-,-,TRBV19,TGTGCCAGTCCTAAATCGAGCACAGATACGCAGTATTTT,CASPKSSTDTQYF